This T cell receptor (beta chain) is from a study of T-cell memory formation after mild COVID-19. Study-level information: Among the donors, TCR clusters were largely specific to each donor.

MiXCR, run by TCRdb on the 5' RACE reads, gives a single entry per CDR3 protein. The profile covers 250,000 to 350,000 distinct CDR3 sequences, with 13% to 15% appearing a single time and approximately 22% taken by the ten largest. This clonotype was picked up many times. Antigen: not known. Trimming left V 3 bases short and J 8 bases short, with 5 bases between. The CDR3 runs 11 residues. Germline-derived CDR1 and CDR2 are SGHTA and FQGNSA. Study outcomes and limitations: Nothing showed for sure that second-wave clones peaking on day 37 were SARS-CoV-2 specific. The CD4+ clones that contracted clustered mainly within CM and EM, and the CD8+ clones concentrated in EMRA.

This chain uses TRBV7-2 with TRBJ2-1, with unresolved D. Sequences were obtained from PBMCs or a T cell subset sorted from them (not recorded which). The clonotype was recovered from a young man who had mild COVID-19 (a few samples of this study predate the infection). Cell type and time point are not known. In nucleotides, the CDR3 is TGTGCCAGCAGCTTTTTCCATGAGCAGTTCTTC. Translating it yields CASSFFHEQFF.